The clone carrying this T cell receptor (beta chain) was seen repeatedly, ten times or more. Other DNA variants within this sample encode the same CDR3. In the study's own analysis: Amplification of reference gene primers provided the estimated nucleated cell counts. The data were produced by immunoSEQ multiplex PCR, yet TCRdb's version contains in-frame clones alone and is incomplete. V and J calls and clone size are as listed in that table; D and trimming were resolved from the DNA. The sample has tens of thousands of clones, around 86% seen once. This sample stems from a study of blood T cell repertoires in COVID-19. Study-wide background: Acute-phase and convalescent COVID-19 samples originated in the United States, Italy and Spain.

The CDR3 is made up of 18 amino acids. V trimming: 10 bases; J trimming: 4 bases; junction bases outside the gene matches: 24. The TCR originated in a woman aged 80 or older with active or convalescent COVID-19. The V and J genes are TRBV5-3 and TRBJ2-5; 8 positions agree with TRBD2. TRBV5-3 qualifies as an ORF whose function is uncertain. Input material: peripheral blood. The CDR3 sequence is CACWGTRGGPRHGETQYF. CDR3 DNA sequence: TGTGCCTGCTGGGGGACTCGGGGGGGCCCCCGCCACGGAGAGACCCAGTACTTC.